This T cell receptor beta chain comes out of a study of shared clonotypes between healthy human individuals. Overall study results and limits: In this cohort, only blood was sampled, and tissue repertoires likely differ. Generally, naive subsets (rather than memory subsets) showed larger estimated richness.

Those who donated were healthy HIV-negative adults, with no recent acute infections or vaccinations reported. As concerns this clone: Its antigen is not known.

With 6 bases removed from V and 1 base from J, the gap between germline ends came to 15 bases. Germline CDR1 reads KGHSY; CDR2 reads FQNENV. The CDR3 has 15 residues. An assay was performed, and its level was deep. Produced via immunoSEQ multiplex PCR; TCRdb's table is partial and in-frame only. Among about 1,500,000 clones listed, roughly 96% were seen once. This receptor was identified in a man aged 30 to 45 in good health. This rearrangement joins TRBV16 to TRBJ1-2; D remains ambiguous. Sample: naive CD4+ T cells sorted from blood. Regarding subset: CD45RA+ positively selected. The CDR3 bases are TGTGCCAGCAGTAGAGGGAGATCATATAACTATGGCTACACCTTC. This codes for CASSRGRSYNYGYTF. The full variable domain, with the rest looked up from reference TRBV16 and TRBJ1-2, is GEEVAQTPKHLVRGEGQKAKLYCAPIKGHSYVFWYQQVLKNEFKFLISFQNENVFDETGMPKERFSAKCLPNSPCSLEIQATKLEDSAVYFCASSRGRSYNYGYTFGSGTRLTVV.